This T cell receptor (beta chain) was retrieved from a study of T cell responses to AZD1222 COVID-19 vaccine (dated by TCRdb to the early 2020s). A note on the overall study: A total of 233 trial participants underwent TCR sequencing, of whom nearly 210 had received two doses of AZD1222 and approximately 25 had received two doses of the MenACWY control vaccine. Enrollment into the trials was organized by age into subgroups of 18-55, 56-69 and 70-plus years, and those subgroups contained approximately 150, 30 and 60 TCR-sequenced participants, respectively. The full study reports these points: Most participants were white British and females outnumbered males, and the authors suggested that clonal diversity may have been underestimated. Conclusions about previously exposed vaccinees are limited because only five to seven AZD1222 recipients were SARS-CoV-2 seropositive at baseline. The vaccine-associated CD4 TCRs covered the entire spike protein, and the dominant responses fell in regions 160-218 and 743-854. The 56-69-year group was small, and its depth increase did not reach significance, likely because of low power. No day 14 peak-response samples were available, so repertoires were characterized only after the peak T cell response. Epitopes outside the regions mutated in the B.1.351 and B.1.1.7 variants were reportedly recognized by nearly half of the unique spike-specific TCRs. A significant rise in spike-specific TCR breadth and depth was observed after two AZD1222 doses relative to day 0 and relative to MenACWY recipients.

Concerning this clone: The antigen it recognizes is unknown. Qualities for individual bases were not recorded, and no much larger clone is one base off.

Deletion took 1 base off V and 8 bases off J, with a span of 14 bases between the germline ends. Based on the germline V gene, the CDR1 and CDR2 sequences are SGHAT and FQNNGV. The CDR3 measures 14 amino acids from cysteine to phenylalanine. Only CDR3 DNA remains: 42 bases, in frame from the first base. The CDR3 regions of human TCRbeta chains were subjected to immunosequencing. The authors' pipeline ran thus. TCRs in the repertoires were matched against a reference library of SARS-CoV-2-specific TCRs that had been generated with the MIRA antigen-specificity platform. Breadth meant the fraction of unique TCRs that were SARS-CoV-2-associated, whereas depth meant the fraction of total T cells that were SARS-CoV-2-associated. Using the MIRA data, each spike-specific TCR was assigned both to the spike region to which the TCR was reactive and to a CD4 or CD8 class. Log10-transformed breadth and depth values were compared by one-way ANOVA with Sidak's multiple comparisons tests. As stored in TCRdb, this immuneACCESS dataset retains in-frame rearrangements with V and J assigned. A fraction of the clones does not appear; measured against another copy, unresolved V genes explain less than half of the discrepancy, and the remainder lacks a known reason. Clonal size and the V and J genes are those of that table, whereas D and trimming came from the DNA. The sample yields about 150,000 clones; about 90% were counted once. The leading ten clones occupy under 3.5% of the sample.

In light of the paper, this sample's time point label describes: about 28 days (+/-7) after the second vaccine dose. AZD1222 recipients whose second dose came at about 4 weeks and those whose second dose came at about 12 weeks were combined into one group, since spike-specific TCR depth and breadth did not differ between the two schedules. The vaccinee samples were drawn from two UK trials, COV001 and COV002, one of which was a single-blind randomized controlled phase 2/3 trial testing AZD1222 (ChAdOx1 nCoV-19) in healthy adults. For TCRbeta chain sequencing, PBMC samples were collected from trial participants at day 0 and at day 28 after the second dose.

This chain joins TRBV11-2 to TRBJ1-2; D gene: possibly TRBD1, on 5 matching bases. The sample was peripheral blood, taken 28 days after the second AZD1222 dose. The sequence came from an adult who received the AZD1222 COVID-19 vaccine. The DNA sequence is TGTGCCAGCAGCTTAGCCCTGGGACGTCCGGGCTACACCTTC. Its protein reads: CASSLALGRPGYTF.